This TCR beta chain was observed in a study of blood T cells in healthy people across ages. The V gene lost 3 bases and the J gene lost 5 bases, with 8 bases spanning the gap. This CDR3 contains 12 residues. Germline CDR1 reads MNHNS; CDR2 reads SASEGT. The authors ran a second PCR of about 7 to 11 cycles using a sample-barcoded 5' primer and a J-beta primer mix. TCRdb reprocessed the 5' RACE reads with MiXCR, giving one entry per CDR3 protein. The sample includes 450,000 to 650,000 distinct CDR3 sequences, approximately 25% of them seen just once. Another study also made use of these data, one on T cells of mothers and their children.

The chain uses TRBV6-1 and TRBJ2-7; D ambiguous. The receptor comes from a boy aged 10-17 years in good health. Source material: blood. CDR3 nucleotides: TGTGCCAGCAGTGATATAACGGACGAGCAGTACTTC. This translates into CASSDITDEQYF.